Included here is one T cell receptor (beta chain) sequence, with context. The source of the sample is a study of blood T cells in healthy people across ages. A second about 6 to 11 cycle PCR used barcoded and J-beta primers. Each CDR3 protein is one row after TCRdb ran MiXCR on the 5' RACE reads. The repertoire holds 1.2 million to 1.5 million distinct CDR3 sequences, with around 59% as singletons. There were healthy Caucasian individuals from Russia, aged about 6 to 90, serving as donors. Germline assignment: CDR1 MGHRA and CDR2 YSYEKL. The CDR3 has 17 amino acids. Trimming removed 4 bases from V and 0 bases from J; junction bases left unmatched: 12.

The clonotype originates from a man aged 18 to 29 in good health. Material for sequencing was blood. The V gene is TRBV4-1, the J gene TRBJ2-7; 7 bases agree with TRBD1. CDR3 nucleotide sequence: TGCGCCAGCAGCCGGGCGTACGGGGCAGGGGGCTCCTACGAGCAGTACTTC. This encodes CASSRAYGAGGSYEQYF.